The following is a T cell receptor beta chain sequence with its context. V was pared by 5 bases and J by 7 bases, with 8 bases of the junction left unmatched. The CDR3 spans 15 residues. Germline V gene sequence: CDR1 KGHSH, CDR2 LQKENI. Under the authors' procedure: Estimation of nucleated cell counts was performed using reference gene primer amplification. Here immunoSEQ multiplex PCR was the method, and the copy in TCRdb shows in-frame clones only, minus some. That table furnishes V, J and clone size, whereas the DNA furnished D and trimming. Seen here are over 200,000 clones, approximately 90% observed once, and the top ten hold approximately 3.7%. These data belong to a study of blood T cell repertoires in COVID-19. Study as a whole: Acute and convalescent COVID-19 samples came from the United States, Italy and Spain. PBMCs, B-cell-depleted T cells, or T cells provided the cDNA or gDNA that made up the material.

The genes are TRBV18 and TRBJ1-6, with 7 bases identical to TRBD1. The TCR originated in a man between 60 and 75 years old who had recovered from COVID-19. Sequenced input: peripheral blood. The CDR3 protein is CASSSHRDRNSPLHF. DNA for the CDR3: TGTGCCAGCTCATCACACCGGGACAGAAATTCACCCCTCCACTTT.